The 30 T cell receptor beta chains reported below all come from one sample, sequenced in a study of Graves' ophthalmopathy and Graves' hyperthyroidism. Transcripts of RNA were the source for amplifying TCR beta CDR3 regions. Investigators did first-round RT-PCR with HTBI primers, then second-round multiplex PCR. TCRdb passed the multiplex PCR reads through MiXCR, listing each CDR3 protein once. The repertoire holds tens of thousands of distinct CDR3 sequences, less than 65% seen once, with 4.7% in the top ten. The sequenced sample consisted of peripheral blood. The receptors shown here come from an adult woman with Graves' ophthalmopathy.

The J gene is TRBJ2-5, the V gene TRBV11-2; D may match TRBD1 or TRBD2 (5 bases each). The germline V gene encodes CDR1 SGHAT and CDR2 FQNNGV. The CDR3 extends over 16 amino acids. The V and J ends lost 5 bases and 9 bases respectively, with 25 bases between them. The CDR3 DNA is TGTGCCAGCAGCCCCCCGGATGGGGGAGCTCAGAGGGCCCAGTACTTC. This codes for CASSPPDGGAQRAQYF.

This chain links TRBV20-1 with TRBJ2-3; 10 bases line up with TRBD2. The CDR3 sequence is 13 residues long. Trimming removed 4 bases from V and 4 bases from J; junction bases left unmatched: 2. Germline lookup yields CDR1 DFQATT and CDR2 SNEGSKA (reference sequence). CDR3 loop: CSATGLAADTQYF. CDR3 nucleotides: TGCAGTGCTACAGGACTAGCGGCAGATACGCAGTATTTT.

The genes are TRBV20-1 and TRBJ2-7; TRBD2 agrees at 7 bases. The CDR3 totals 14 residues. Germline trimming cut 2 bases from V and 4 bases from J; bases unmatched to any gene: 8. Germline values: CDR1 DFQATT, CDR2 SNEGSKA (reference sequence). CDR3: CSARSIAGRYEQYF. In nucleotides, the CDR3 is TGCAGTGCTAGATCAATAGCGGGTCGGTACGAGCAGTACTTC.

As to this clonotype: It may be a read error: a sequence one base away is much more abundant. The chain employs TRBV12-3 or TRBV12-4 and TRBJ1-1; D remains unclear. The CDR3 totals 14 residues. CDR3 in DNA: TGTGCCAGCTACAACTCTTTCGACGCCGCTGAAGCTTCCTTT. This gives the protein CASYNSFDAAEASF.

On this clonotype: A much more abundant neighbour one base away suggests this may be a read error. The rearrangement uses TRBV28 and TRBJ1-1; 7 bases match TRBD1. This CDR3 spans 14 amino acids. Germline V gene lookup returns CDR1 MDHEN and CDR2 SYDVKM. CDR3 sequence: CAGSYPTGWTEAFF. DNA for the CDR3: TGTGCCGGCAGTTACCCGACAGGGTGGACTGAAGCTTTCTTT.

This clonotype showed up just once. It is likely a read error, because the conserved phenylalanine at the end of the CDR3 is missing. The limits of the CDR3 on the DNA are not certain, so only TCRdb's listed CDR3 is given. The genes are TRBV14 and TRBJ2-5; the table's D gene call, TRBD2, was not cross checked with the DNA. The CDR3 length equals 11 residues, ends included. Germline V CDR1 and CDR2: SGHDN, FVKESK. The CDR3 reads CASSPYAGQHY.

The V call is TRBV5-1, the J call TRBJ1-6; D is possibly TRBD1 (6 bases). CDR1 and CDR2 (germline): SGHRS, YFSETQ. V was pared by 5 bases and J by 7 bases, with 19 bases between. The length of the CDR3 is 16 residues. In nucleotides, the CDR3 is TGCGCCAGCAGGCTTGGGGGCGCGAATGGGAATTCACCCCTCCACTTT. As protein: CASRLGGANGNSPLHF.

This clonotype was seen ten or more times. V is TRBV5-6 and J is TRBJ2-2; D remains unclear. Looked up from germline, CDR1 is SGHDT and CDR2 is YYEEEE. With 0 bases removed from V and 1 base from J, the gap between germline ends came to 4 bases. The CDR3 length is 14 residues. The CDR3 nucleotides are TGTGCCAGCAGCTTGGGACAGAACACCGGGGAGCTGTTTTTT. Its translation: CASSLGQNTGELFF.

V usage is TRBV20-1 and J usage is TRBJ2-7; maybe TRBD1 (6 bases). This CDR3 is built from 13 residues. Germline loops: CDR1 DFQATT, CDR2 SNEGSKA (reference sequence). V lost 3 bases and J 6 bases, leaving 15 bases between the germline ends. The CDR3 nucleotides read TGCAGTGCTAGCGGTACAGGGCAGGGCGAGCAGTACTTC. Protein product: CSASGTGQGEQYF.

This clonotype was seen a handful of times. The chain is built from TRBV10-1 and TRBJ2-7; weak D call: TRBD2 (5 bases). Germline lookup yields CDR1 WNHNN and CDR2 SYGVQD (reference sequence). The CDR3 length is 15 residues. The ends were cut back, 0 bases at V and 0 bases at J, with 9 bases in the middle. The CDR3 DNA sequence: TGCGCCAGCAGTGAGTCAGAGGACTCCTCCTACGAGCAGTACTTC. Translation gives CASSESEDSSYEQYF.

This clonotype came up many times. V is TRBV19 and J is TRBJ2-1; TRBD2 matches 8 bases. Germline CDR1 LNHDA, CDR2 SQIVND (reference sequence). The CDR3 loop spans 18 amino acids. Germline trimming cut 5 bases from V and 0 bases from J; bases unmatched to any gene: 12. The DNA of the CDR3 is TGTGCCAGTAGTCCAAGTCCTAGCGGGTACAGCTCCTACAATGAGCAGTTCTTC. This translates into CASSPSPSGYSSYNEQFF.

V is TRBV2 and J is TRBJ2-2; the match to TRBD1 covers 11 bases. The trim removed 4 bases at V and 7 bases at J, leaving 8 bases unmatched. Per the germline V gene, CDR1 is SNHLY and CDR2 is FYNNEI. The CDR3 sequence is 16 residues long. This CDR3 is CASSVERDRGFGELFF. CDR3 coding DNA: TGTGCCAGCAGTGTTGAGCGGGACAGGGGGTTCGGGGAGCTGTTTTTT.

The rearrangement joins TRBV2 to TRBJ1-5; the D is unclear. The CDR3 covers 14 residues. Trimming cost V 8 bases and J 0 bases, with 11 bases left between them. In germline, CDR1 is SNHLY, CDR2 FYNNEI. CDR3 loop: CASEKWDSNQPQHF. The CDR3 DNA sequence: TGTGCCAGCGAGAAATGGGATAGCAATCAGCCCCAGCATTTT.

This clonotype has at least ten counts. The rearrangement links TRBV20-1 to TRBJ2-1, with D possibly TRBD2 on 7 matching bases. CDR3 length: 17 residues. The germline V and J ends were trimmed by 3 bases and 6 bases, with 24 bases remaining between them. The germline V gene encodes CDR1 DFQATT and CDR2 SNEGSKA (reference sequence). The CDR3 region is CSASPIGGGGSCNEQFF. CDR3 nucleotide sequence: TGCAGTGCTAGCCCGATAGGGGGGGGCGGGAGTTGCAATGAGCAGTTCTTC.

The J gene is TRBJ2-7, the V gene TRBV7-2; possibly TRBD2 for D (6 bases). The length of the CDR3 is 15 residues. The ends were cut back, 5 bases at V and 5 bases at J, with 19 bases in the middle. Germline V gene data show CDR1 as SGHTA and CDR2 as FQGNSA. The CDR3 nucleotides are TGTGCCAGCAGCCCACCGATTACCGGGAGCGACGAGCAGTACTTC. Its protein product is CASSPPITGSDEQYF.

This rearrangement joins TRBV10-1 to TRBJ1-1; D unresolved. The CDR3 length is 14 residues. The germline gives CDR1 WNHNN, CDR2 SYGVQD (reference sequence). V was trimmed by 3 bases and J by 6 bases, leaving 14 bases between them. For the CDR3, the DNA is TGCGCCAGCAGTGAAAGGCCTTTCATTGCTGAAGCTTTCTTT. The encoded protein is CASSERPFIAEAFF.

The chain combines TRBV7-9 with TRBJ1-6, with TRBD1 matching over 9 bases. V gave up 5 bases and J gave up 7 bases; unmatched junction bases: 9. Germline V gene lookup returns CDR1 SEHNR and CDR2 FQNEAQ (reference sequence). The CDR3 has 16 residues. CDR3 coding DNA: TGTGCCAGCAGCCAAGATCCGGGACAGGGAAATTCACCCCTCCACTTT. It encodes CASSQDPGQGNSPLHF.

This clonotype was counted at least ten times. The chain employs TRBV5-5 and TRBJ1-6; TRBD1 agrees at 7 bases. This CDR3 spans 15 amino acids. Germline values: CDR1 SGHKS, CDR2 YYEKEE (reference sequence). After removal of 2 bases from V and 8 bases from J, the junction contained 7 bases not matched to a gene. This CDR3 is CASSFSYRGDSPLHF. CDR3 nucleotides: TGTGCCAGCAGCTTCAGCTACAGGGGAGATTCACCCCTCCACTTT.

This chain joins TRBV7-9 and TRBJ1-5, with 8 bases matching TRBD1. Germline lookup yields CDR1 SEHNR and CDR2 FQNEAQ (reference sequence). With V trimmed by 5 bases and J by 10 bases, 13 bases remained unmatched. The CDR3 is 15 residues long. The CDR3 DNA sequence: TGTGCCAGCAGCCAAGATGGCACAGGGGGTTTACCCCAGCATTTT. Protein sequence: CASSQDGTGGLPQHF.

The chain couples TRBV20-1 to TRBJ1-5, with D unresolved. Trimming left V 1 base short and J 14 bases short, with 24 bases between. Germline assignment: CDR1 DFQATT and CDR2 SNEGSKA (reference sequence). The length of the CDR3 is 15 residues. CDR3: CSARVVSGGSYNEHF. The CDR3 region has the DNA TGCAGTGCTAGAGTTGTCAGCGGTGGATCCTACAATGAGCATTTT.

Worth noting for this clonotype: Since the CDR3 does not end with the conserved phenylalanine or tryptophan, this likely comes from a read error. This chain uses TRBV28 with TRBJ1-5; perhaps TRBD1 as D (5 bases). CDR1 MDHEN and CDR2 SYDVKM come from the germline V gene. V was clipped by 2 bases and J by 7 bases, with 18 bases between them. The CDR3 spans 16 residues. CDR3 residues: CASSLGGLGVRQPQHL. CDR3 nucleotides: TGTGCCAGCAGTTTAGGGGGGTTGGGGGTGAGGCAGCCCCAGCATCTT.

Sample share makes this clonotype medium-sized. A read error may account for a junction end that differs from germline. The DNA for the CDR3 is TGTGCTAGCAGCTTAGGACTAGCGAATGAGCAGTTCTTC. Translated: CASSLGLANEQFF. The rearrangement uses TRBV7-7 and TRBJ2-1, with 9 nucleotides matching TRBD2. Germline V gives CDR1 SSHAT, CDR2 FNYEAQ (reference sequence). The CDR3 is made up of 13 amino acids.

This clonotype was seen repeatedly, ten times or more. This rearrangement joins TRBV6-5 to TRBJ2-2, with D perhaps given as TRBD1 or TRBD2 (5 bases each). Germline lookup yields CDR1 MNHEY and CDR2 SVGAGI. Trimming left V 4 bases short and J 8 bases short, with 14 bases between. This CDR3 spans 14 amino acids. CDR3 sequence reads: CASSWDRASGELFF. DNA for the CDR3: TGTGCCAGCAGTTGGGACCGAGCGTCGGGGGAGCTGTTTTTT.

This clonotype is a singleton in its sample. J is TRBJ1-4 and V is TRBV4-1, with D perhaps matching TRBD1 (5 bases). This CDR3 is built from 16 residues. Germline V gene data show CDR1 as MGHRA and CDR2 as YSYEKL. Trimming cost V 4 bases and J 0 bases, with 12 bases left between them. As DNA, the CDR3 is TGCGCCAGCAGCCCGATCATGGGGGCAACTAATGAAAAACTGTTTTTT. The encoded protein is CASSPIMGATNEKLFF.

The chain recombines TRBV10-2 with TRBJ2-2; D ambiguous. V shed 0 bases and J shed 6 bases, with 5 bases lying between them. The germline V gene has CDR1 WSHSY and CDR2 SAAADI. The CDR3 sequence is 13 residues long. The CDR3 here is CASSESISGELFF. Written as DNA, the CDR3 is TGCGCCAGCAGTGAGTCGATTTCCGGGGAGCTGTTTTTT.

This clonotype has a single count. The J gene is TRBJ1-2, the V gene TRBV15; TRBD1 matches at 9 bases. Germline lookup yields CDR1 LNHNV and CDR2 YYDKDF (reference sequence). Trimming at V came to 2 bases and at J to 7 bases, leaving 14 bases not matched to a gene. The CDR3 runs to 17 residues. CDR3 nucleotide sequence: TGTGCCACCAGCAGACCCCTGAGTGGGGGACAGGGCCGTGGCTACACCTTC. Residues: CATSRPLSGGQGRGYTF.

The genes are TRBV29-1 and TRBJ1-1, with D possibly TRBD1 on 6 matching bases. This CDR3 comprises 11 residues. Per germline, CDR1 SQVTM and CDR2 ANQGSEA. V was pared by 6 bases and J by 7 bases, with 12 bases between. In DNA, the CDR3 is TGCAGCGTCGGGGGGCAGTTTGAAGCTTTCTTT. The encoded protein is CSVGGQFEAFF.

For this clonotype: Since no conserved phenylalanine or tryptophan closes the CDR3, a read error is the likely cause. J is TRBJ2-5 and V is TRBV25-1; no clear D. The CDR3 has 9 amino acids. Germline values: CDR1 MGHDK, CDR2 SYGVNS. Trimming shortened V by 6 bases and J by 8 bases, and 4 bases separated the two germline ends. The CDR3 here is CASSLTQYI. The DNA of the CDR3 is TGTGCCAGCAGCCTAACCCAGTACATC.

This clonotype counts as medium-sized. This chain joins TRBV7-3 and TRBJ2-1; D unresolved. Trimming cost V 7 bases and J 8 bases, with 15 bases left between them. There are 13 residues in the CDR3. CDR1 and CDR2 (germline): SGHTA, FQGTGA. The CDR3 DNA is TGTGCCAGCACCCTCCTCCGAGGCGATGAGCAGTTCTTC. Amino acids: CASTLLRGDEQFF. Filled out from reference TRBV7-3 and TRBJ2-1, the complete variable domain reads GAGVSQTPSNKVTEKGKYVELRCDPISGHTALYWYRQSLGQGPEFLIYFQGTGAADDSGLPNDRFFAVRPEGSVSTLKIQRTERGDSAVYLCASTLLRGDEQFFGPGTRLTVL.

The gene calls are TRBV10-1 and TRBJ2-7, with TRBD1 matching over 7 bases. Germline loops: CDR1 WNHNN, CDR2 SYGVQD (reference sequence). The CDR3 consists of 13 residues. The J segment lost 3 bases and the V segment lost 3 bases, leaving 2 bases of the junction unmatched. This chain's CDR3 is CASSERTGYEQYF. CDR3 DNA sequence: TGCGCCAGCAGTGAACGGACAGGCTACGAGCAGTACTTC.